Shown below are 13 T cell receptor beta chains from a single sample sequenced in a study of post-analysis software for immune sequencing data. Study results and caveats: When patients were compared with controls, four or five TRBV segments were more frequent, TRBV5-6, TRBV5-1 and TRBV20-1 among them.

Their target antigens are unknown. The library was made from cDNA and included unique molecular identifiers. Each CDR3 protein is one row after TCRdb ran MiXCR on the PCR reads. The data hold about 430,000 distinct CDR3 sequences, with 35% to 45% observed a single time. The specimen sequenced was blood. The source is a girl aged 2 to 9 with multiple sclerosis.

The chain links TRBV4-1 to TRBJ2-2; 7 positions agree with TRBD2. Per germline, CDR1 MGHRA and CDR2 YSYEKL. Losses at the gene ends were 4 bases for V and 5 bases for J; bases not matched to a gene: 4. The CDR3 has 14 residues. The CDR3 bases are TGCGCCAGCAGCCTTGGGAGGGGAACCGGGGAGCTGTTTTTT. This sequence encodes CASSLGRGTGELFF.

The rearrangement joins TRBV3-1 to TRBJ1-2; 9 bases map to TRBD1. V lost 2 bases and J lost 7; bases outside the gene matches: 8. The CDR3 length is 15 residues. The germline V gene has CDR1 LGHDT and CDR2 YNNKEL (reference sequence). CDR3 in DNA: TGTGCCAGCAGCCAACCGGGACAGGGTTCCTTTGGCTACACCTTC. Amino acid sequence: CASSQPGQGSFGYTF.

This sequence joins TRBV7-9 and TRBJ2-1; TRBD1 matches at 8 bases. From germline, CDR1 is SEHNR and CDR2 FQNEAQ (reference sequence). Trimming at V came to 5 bases and at J to 7 bases, leaving 7 bases not matched to a gene. CDR3 length: 14 amino acids. In DNA form, the CDR3 reads TGTGCCAGCAGCGCGGGGACAGGCGGGAATGAGCAGTTCTTC. The encoded protein is CASSAGTGGNEQFF.

In regard to this clonotype: The junction departs from germline at one end; a sequencing error may be responsible. The chain uses TRBV24-1 and TRBJ2-1; a weak D match, TRBD2 (7 bases). Germline-derived CDR1 and CDR2 are KGHDR and SFDVKD. The CDR3 is made up of 14 amino acids. CDR3 coding DNA: TGTGCCACTACTGAAGTGGGGGGGCCGAATGGGCAGTTCTTC. Protein product: CATTEVGGPNGQFF.

Here the CDR3 DNA reads TGTGCCAGCAGTGTGACCGCAAGCCAAGAGACCCAGTACTTC. This translates into CASSVTASQETQYF. The V and J genes are TRBV27 and TRBJ2-5; D is unclear. This CDR3 contains 14 residues. Germline loops: CDR1 MNHEY, CDR2 SMNVEV (reference sequence). The V and J ends lost 5 bases and 1 base respectively, with 11 bases between them.

This clonotype was seen only a few times. V is TRBV6-4 and J is TRBJ2-3; D gene uncertain. CDR1 MRHNA and CDR2 SNTAGT come from the germline V gene. This CDR3 contains 14 residues. Trimming removed 7 bases from V and 0 bases from J, with 11 bases in between. Here the CDR3 reads CASKKDTSTDTQYF. The CDR3 bases are TGTGCCAGCAAGAAAGACACCAGCACAGATACGCAGTATTTT.

This clonotype was counted between two and nine times. The chain carries TRBV7-2 and TRBJ2-1, with 11 bases that match TRBD2. This CDR3 has 16 amino acids. V shed 4 bases and J 5 bases; nucleotides not matched to a gene: 7. The germline V gene has CDR1 SGHTA and CDR2 FQGNSA. The CDR3 loop reads CASSSPPGLADNEQFF. In nucleotides, the CDR3 is TGTGCCAGCAGCTCCCCCCCGGGACTAGCGGACAATGAGCAGTTCTTC.

This clonotype was counted between two and nine times. CDR3 DNA sequence: TGCGCCAGCCAAAGGGATTCCGAAAATCTATATGGCTACACCTTC. It encodes CASQRDSENLYGYTF. The chain employs TRBV5-1 and TRBJ1-2; D uncertain. The germline gives CDR1 SGHRS, CDR2 YFSETQ. CDR3 length: 15 residues. V dropped 7 bases and J dropped 5 bases, with 21 bases sitting between them.

This clonotype was counted ten times or more. Germline is not matched at one junction end, which may reflect a read error. The chain employs TRBV5-1 and TRBJ2-7, with 9 bases lining up with TRBD2. In germline, CDR1 is SGHRS, CDR2 YFSETQ. The CDR3 is 13 residues long. CDR3 DNA: TGTGCCAGCAGCCTAGCGGGACCCTACGAGCAGTACTTC. Amino acid sequence: CASSLAGPYEQYF. The complete variable domain, with remaining parts taken from reference TRBV5-1 and TRBJ2-7, reads KAGVTQTPRYLIKTRGQQVTLSCSPISGHRSVSWYQQTPGQGLQFLFEYFSETQRNKGNFPGRFSGRQFSNSRSEMNVSTLELGDSALYLCASSLAGPYEQYFGPGTRLTVT.

The J gene is TRBJ2-1, the V gene TRBV4-1, with 7 bases fitting TRBD1. Per germline, CDR1 MGHRA and CDR2 YSYEKL. The CDR3 runs to 14 residues. V dropped 6 bases and J dropped 3; count of bases not matched to a gene: 5. The CDR3 loop reads CASRKGAFYNEQFF. The CDR3 DNA sequence: TGCGCCAGCAGAAAGGGGGCCTTCTACAATGAGCAGTTCTTC.

This clonotype was counted a few times. The CDR3 loop is CSARRVASSDTQYF. CDR3 DNA sequence: TGCAGTGCTAGGAGGGTGGCAAGTTCAGATACGCAGTATTTT. The rearrangement uses TRBV20-1 and TRBJ2-3; perhaps TRBD2 as D (5 bases). Trimming stripped 3 bases from V and 4 bases from J, with 14 bases between. This CDR3 comprises 14 residues. CDR1 and CDR2 (germline): DFQATT, SNEGSKA (reference sequence).

The V and J genes are TRBV6-4 and TRBJ1-2; D might be TRBD1 (5 bases). Germline-derived CDR1 and CDR2 are MRHNA and SNTAGT. The CDR3 extends over 13 amino acids. The V gene lost 0 bases and the J gene lost 6 bases, with 8 bases spanning the gap. The CDR3 here is CASSDSGGNGYTF. CDR3 bases: TGTGCCAGCAGTGACTCGGGGGGAAATGGCTACACCTTC.

This rearrangement joins TRBV7-2 to TRBJ1-2; 7 bases align to TRBD1. Germline values: CDR1 SGHTA, CDR2 FQGNSA. With V trimmed by 5 bases and J by 4 bases, 4 bases remained unmatched. The CDR3 is made up of 13 amino acids. The CDR3 reads CASSRDSSYGYTF. The CDR3, as DNA: TGTGCCAGCAGCCGGGACAGTAGCTATGGCTACACCTTC.